This T cell receptor beta chain emerged from a study of T cell responses to AZD1222 COVID-19 vaccine. Regarding this clone: Its specificity is unknown.

The germline CDR1 and CDR2 sequences are MNHEY and SVGAGI. This CDR3 comprises 15 residues. Between the trimmed V and J ends, which lost 6 bases and 4 bases, there was a span of 19 bases. General study findings and limits: Epitopes outside B.1.351 and B.1.1.7 mutated regions reportedly drew nearly half of spike TCRs.

The data were produced by immunoSEQ multiplex PCR, yet TCRdb's version contains in-frame clones alone and is incomplete. The profile shows more than 70,000 clones, about nine tenths of them singletons. This TCR came from an adult who received the AZD1222 COVID-19 vaccine. The chain is built from TRBV6-5 and TRBJ2-7, with D maybe TRBD2 (6 bases). The sequences come from peripheral blood, collected 28 days after the second AZD1222 dose. CDR3 DNA sequence: TGTGCCAGCAGCCGCGGACTACCCTTAAGATACGAGCAGTACTTC. It specifies CASSRGLPLRYEQYF.